This TCR beta chain stems from a study of T cell changes during pregnancy in multiple sclerosis. CDR1 and CDR2 (germline): SGHTA, FQGTGA. With 5 bases removed from V and 1 base from J, the gap between germline ends came to 11 bases. The CDR3 contains 14 residues. Data came from immunoSEQ multiplex PCR; TCRdb stores just in-frame clones and leaves some out. The sample contains 35,000 to 45,000 clones, about 89% of which appear only once. The chain uses TRBV7-3 and TRBJ1-2; D gene uncertain. The sequences come from CD4+ T cells from peripheral blood mononuclear cells, collected before pregnancy. The receptor's source is a female donor with multiple sclerosis, enrolled in a pregnancy study. CDR3 nucleotide sequence: TGTGCCAGCAGCCCTACTCCGAGTAACTATGGCTACACCTTC. Residues: CASSPTPSNYGYTF.